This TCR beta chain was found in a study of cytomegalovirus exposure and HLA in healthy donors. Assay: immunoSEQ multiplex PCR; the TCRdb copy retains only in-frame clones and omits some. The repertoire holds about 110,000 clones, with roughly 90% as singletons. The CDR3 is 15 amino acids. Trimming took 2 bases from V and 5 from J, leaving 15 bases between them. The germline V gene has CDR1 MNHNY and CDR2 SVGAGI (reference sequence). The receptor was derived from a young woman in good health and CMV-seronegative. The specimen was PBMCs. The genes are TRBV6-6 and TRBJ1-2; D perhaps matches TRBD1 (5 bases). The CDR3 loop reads CASSYAGIQRYGYTF. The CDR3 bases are TGTGCCAGCAGTTACGCAGGGATACAACGGTATGGCTACACCTTC.